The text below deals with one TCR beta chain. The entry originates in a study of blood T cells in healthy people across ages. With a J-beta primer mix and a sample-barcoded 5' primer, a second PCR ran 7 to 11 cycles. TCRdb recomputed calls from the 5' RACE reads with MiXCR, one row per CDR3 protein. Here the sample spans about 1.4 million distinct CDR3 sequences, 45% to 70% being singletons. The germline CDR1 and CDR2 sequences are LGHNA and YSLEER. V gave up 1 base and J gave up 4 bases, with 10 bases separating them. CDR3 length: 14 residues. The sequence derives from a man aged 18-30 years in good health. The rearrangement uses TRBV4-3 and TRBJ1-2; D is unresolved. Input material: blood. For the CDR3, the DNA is TGCGCCAGCAGCCAAGTTGAGGCCCGCTATGGCTACACCTTC. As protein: CASSQVEARYGYTF.